Listed below are T cell receptor beta chains from one sample, sequenced in a study of early T cells in non-severe SARS-CoV-2 infection. TCRdb reanalysed the 5' RACE reads using MiXCR and keeps one entry per CDR3 protein. The sample holds tens of thousands of distinct CDR3 sequences; 6% to 7% are singletons and the top ten take about 3%. The specimen sequenced was whole blood. These receptors were obtained from an adult who was a healthcare worker with PCR-confirmed SARS-CoV-2 infection or an uninfected control (not recorded which). Both conserved end residues are part of each CDR3. D genes are given only for firm matches. A clone size is listed for some rows: how often the clone was seen (once, few, many), or a class if it is expanded.

>many|TRBV5-1|TRBD1|TRBJ2-5
CASSFGTGQWETQYF
TGCGCCAGCAGCTTTGGGACAGGGCAGTGGGAGACCCAGTACTTC
>many|TRBV7-2|-|TRBJ1-3
CASSLGNTIYF
TGTGCCAGCAGCTTAGGGAACACCATATATTTT
>few|TRBV20-1|TRBD2|TRBJ2-3
CSAVDGTSGIDTQYF
TGCAGTGCTGTGGACGGGACTAGCGGAATAGATACGCAGTATTTT
>many|TRBV2|TRBD1|TRBJ2-5
CASRPGQGYETQYF
TGTGCCAGCAGACCGGGACAGGGGTACGAGACCCAGTACTTC
>many|TRBV4-2|-|TRBJ2-6
CASSPSRGRANVLTF
TGTGCCAGCAGCCCAAGTAGGGGTAGGGCCAACGTCCTGACTTTC
>few|TRBV30|-|TRBJ1-2
CAWSAGYGYTF
TGTGCCTGGAGTGCAGGGTATGGCTACACCTTC
>-|TRBV7-9|TRBD1|TRBJ1-2
CASSLEGATLEGYTF
TGTGCCAGCAGCTTGGAGGGGGCTACTTTAGAGGGCTACACCTTC
>many|TRBV24-1|TRBD1|TRBJ1-1
CATRTGGPNTEAFF
TGTGCCACCAGGACAGGGGGCCCGAACACTGAAGCTTTCTTT
>many|TRBV6-2/TRBV6-3|TRBD2|TRBJ2-7
CASSYSISAGGPRFSYEQYF
TGTGCCAGCAGTTACTCGATCTCAGCGGGAGGGCCTCGATTCAGCTACGAGCAGTACTTC
>many|TRBV13|TRBD2|TRBJ2-7
CASSLGLAGRLGQYF
TGTGCCAGCAGCTTAGGACTAGCGGGACGATTAGGCCAGTACTTC
>many|TRBV7-9|TRBD1|TRBJ2-1
CASSVTGGDYNEQFF
TGTGCCAGCAGCGTAACAGGGGGCGACTACAATGAGCAGTTCTTC
>-|TRBV28|-|TRBJ2-7
CASTPGGKQYF
TGTGCCAGCACCCCCGGGGGCAAGCAGTACTTC
>-|TRBV2|-|TRBJ2-1
CASSNSGQQFF
TGTGCCAGCAGTAATAGCGGTCAGCAGTTCTTT
>few|TRBV24-1|TRBD1|TRBJ2-6
CATSAGWDRSVSGANVLTF
TGTGCCACCTCTGCGGGATGGGACAGGTCCGTCTCTGGGGCCAACGTCCTGACTTTC
>many|TRBV19|-|TRBJ1-5
CASSLRGGNQPQHF
TGTGCCAGTAGCCTCAGGGGTGGCAATCAGCCCCAGCATTTT
>many|TRBV28|-|TRBJ2-5
CASSYDGSQEETQYF
TGTGCCAGCAGTTACGACGGGAGTCAGGAAGAGACCCAGTACTTC
>many|TRBV29-1|TRBD1|TRBJ2-7
CSAVQGAGEQYF
TGCAGCGCCGTCCAGGGGGCGGGGGAGCAGTACTTC
>-|TRBV13|TRBD1|TRBJ2-7
CASSPEPRGSSYEQYF
TGTGCCAGCAGCCCCGAACCCAGGGGGAGCTCCTACGAGCAGTACTTC
>-|TRBV13|-|TRBJ2-7
CASSLTVSAEQYF
TGTGCCAGCAGCTTAACCGTCTCGGCCGAGCAGTACTTC
>many|TRBV12-3/TRBV12-4|-|TRBJ1-1
CASSPRYTEAFF
TGTGCCAGCAGCCCTCGGTACACTGAAGCTTTCTTT
>many|TRBV20-1|-|TRBJ2-3
CSARVREERSTDTQYF
TGCAGTGCTAGAGTCCGGGAAGAGCGGAGCACAGATACGCAGTATTTT
>many|TRBV9|-|TRBJ2-3
CASSPLTAPTDTQYF
TGTGCCAGCAGCCCCTTAACGGCACCTACAGATACGCAGTATTTT
>many|TRBV6-5|-|TRBJ1-1
CASSYQGSFNTEAFF
TGTGCCAGCAGTTACCAGGGGAGTTTTAACACTGAAGCTTTCTTT
>many|TRBV28|TRBD2|TRBJ2-5
CASSLAGGETQYF
TGTGCCAGCAGTTTAGCGGGAGGCGAGACCCAGTACTTC
>many|TRBV10-3|-|TRBJ1-2
CAISESSVVSYGYTF
TGTGCCATCAGTGAGTCGTCGGTGGTCAGCTATGGCTACACCTTC
>many|TRBV28|-|TRBJ1-5
CASSLGRRDNQPQHF
TGTGCCAGCAGTTTAGGGCGGAGGGACAATCAGCCCCAGCATTTT
>few|TRBV11-2|TRBD2|TRBJ2-1
CASSLARTSGLQFF
TGTGCCAGCAGCTTAGCCCGGACTAGCGGACTTCAGTTCTTC
>many|TRBV7-6|TRBD2|TRBJ2-7
CASSPGTSGNHHF
TGTGCCAGCAGCCCAGGGACTAGCGGGAACCATCACTTC
>many|TRBV5-4|TRBD2|TRBJ2-1
CASSFGGRAGNEQFF
TGTGCCAGCAGCTTTGGCGGGAGGGCCGGAAATGAGCAGTTCTTC
>many|TRBV29-1|-|TRBJ2-1
CSVEGLGNNEQFF
TGCAGCGTTGAGGGACTCGGGAACAATGAGCAGTTCTTC
>many|TRBV5-1|-|TRBJ1-6
CASSLQGTGSPLHF
TGCGCCAGCAGCTTGCAGGGTACGGGGTCACCCCTCCACTTT
>few|TRBV7-8|TRBD1|TRBJ2-7
CASNVDRGYEQYF
TGTGCCAGCAACGTAGACAGGGGCTACGAGCAGTACTTC
>-|TRBV6-1|-|TRBJ2-7
CASSNQGYEQYF
TGTGCCAGCAGTAATCAGGGGTACGAGCAGTACTTC
>many|TRBV28|-|TRBJ1-5
CASSLEGQQGNQPQHF
TGTGCCAGCAGTTTGGAGGGGCAGCAGGGCAATCAGCCCCAGCATTTT
>many|TRBV4-1|TRBD1|TRBJ2-1
CASSHSPGQGGNEQFF
TGCGCCAGCAGCCATTCACCGGGACAGGGCGGCAATGAGCAGTTCTTC
>many|TRBV19|-|TRBJ1-5
CASTPSGSSRAVDQPQHF
TGTGCCAGTACCCCAAGCGGCAGCTCTCGCGCGGTTGATCAGCCCCAGCATTTT
>many|TRBV10-3|TRBD1|TRBJ1-2
CATAGGRDRNYGYTF
TGTGCCACCGCCGGGGGTCGGGACAGAAACTATGGCTACACCTTC
>many|TRBV20-1|TRBD2|TRBJ2-5
CSASLRERETQYF
TGCAGTGCTAGTCTGCGGGAGAGAGAGACCCAGTACTTC
>few|TRBV18|TRBD2|TRBJ2-1
CASSPPTSGPLEGGEQFF
TGTGCCAGCTCACCACCGACTAGCGGACCTTTGGAGGGGGGTGAGCAGTTCTTC
>few|TRBV6-6|-|TRBJ2-7
CASSNRQVPYEQYF
TGTGCCAGCAGTAACAGACAGGTCCCCTACGAGCAGTACTTC
>many|TRBV7-3|-|TRBJ1-2
CASSSWTVYGYTF
TGTGCCAGCAGCTCCTGGACAGTCTATGGCTACACCTTC
>many|TRBV18|-|TRBJ1-2
CASSPPGGGYTF
TGTGCCAGCTCACCGCCGGGTGGTGGCTACACCTTC
>many|TRBV4-2|TRBD2|TRBJ2-7
CASSQEGTSSEQYF
TGTGCCAGCAGCCAAGAAGGGACTAGCTCCGAGCAGTACTTC
>many|TRBV20-1|-|TRBJ1-5
CSARPEGSSNQPQHF
TGCAGTGCTAGACCCGAGGGATCTAGCAATCAGCCCCAGCATTTT
>many|TRBV29-1|-|TRBJ2-7
CSVFQGWDEQYF
TGCAGCGTTTTTCAGGGTTGGGACGAGCAGTACTTC
>many|TRBV4-3|-|TRBJ2-1
CASSGEEGTRYNEQFF
TGCGCCAGCAGCGGGGAGGAGGGAACAAGGTACAATGAGCAGTTCTTC
>many|TRBV11-2|-|TRBJ2-3
CASSLSYAQSGTDTQYF
TGTGCCAGCAGCTTATCTTACGCCCAGAGTGGCACAGATACGCAGTATTTT
>few|TRBV7-3|TRBD2|TRBJ2-1
CASSLLAGAYNEQFF
TGTGCCAGCAGCTTATTAGCGGGAGCTTACAATGAGCAGTTCTTC